The text below deals with one TCR beta chain. The data stem from a study of T cell responses to AZD1222 COVID-19 vaccine. Timing groups of about 4 and about 12 weeks for second doses were pooled. Only in-frame clones appear in the TCRdb table, and some are missing; sequencing was by immunoSEQ multiplex PCR. The data contain under 150,000 clones, just over 90% of them singletons. The clonotype comes from an adult who received the AZD1222 COVID-19 vaccine. The sample consisted of peripheral blood, taken 28 days after the second AZD1222 dose.

DNA for the CDR3: TGCGCCAGCAGAGAGCGGGTGAGCTCCTACAATGAGCAGTTCTTC. It specifies CASRERVSSYNEQFF. The chain has TRBV5-1 and TRBJ2-1, with D maybe TRBD2 (6 bases). Between the trimmed V and J ends, which lost 5 bases and 0 bases, there was a span of 12 bases. Germline V gene lookup returns CDR1 SGHRS and CDR2 YFSETQ. The CDR3 has 15 residues.